Sequencing of this T cell receptor (beta chain) was carried out in a study of blood T cell repertoires in COVID-19 (dated by TCRdb to about 2020). With respect to the entire study: The collaborator samples originated in the United States, Italy and Spain and spanned the acute and convalescent phases of COVID-19. Nearly every sample came with metadata listing a de-identified subject ID, COVID-19 status, age in years and sex. Samples were obtained from the ongoing ImmuneRACE study (first 160 participants) and from some 1,200 subjects provided by 6 global collaborators. The material from the prospective study consisted of cDNA or gDNA derived from T cells, B-cell-depleted T cells, or PBMCs. HLA class I and class II types, where available, came from metadata supplied by the sample provider rather than from assay-based typing. A freely available public database, intended as a resource for researchers studying the immune response to SARS-CoV-2, is where the repertoires were released. Subjects who had been exposed to COVID-19, were actively infected with it, or had recovered from it provided the deeply sampled blood TCRbeta repertoires that made up the dataset.

Comment on this clone: The antigen this receptor binds is unknown. No base qualities exist here, and no much larger clone lies one base off it.

The CDR3 holds 13 amino acids from the cysteine to the phenylalanine. The entry retains the CDR3 DNA only, 39 bases that are in frame from base 1. The germline ends are 11 bases apart after V is trimmed by 2 bases and J by 7 bases. The CDR1 and CDR2 encoded by the germline V gene are SNHLY and FYNNEI. Collaborating institutions collected whole blood in K2EDTA tubes following their own protocols. For TCRbeta analysis, collaborator samples were shipped as frozen whole blood, as isolated PBMCs, or as DNA extracted from either sample type. The full study reports these points: The quantity of clinical and demographic metadata differed by source and by participant and was supplied without curation.

The immunoSEQ Assay, a bias-controlled multiplex PCR, was used to amplify TCRbeta CDR3 regions from genomic DNA. The source study handled its data this way. Within the assay, amplification of reference gene primers was used to estimate how many nucleated cells each sample contained. To quantify the absolute abundance of each unique TCRbeta CDR3 rearrangement, sequence reads were collapsed and filtered. For each sample, productive Simpson clonality was calculated by taking the square root of Simpson's diversity index across productive rearrangements. TCRdb took this table from immuneACCESS and kept in-frame rearrangements with V and J called. Such tables lack part of the clones; where checked against another copy, unresolved V genes explain under half of the gap, and the rest is unexplained. Clonal size and the V and J genes are those of that table, whereas D and trimming came from the DNA. The sample has 84,000 or so clones on record, 80% to 95% of them singletons. The leading ten clones occupy about 6.3% of the sample.

The sequence joins TRBV2 to TRBJ1-2; matching of 5 bases hints at TRBD1 as the D gene. The source is a woman in her sixties or seventies with active COVID-19. The source material was peripheral blood. The DNA sequence follows: TGTGCCAGCAGTGAAATGGTAGGGGTTGGCTACACCTTC. It is translated as CASSEMVGVGYTF.